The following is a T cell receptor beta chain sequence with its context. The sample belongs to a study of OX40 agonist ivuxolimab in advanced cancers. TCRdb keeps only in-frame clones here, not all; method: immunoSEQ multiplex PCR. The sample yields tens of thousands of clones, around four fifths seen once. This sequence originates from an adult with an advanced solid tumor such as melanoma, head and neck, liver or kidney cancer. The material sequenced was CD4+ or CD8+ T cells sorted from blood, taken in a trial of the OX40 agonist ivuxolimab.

This CDR3 reads CASSPGRANYGYTF. The CDR3 DNA follows: TGTGCCAGCAGCCCCGGGCGGGCTAACTATGGCTACACCTTC. The rearrangement uses TRBV7-9 and TRBJ1-2; D remains ambiguous. The germline gives CDR1 SEHNR, CDR2 FQNEAQ (reference sequence). The CDR3 consists of 14 residues. Deletions cut 5 bases from V and 0 bases from J, with 10 bases between. Looking up the rest from reference TRBV7-9 and TRBJ1-2 gives the full variable domain: DTGVSQNPRHKITKRGQNVTFRCDPISEHNRLYWYRQTLGQGPEFLTYFQNEAQLEKSRLLSDRFSAERPKGSFSTLEIQRTEQGDSAMYLCASSPGRANYGYTFGSGTRLTVV.